This T cell receptor beta chain came from a study of early T cells in non-severe SARS-CoV-2 infection. Study background: From unsorted whole blood, bulk RNA was sequenced, and the chains remained unpaired.

Overall study results and limits: Anti-spike CD8 specificities were favored by VDJdb matching, whose results missed private and CD4 specificities.

Individual cDNA molecules were tagged with unique molecular identifiers. Each CDR3 protein is one row after TCRdb ran MiXCR on the 5' RACE reads. The sample has 60,000 or so distinct CDR3 sequences; roughly 13% are singletons. The CDR3 loop spans 17 amino acids. Germline lookup yields CDR1 SEHNR and CDR2 FQNEAQ (reference sequence). V lost 0 bases and J lost 0, with 14 bases in between. Of note for this clonotype: Its antigen remains unknown.

The sample consisted of whole blood. This sequence originates from an adult who was a healthcare worker with PCR-confirmed SARS-CoV-2 infection or an uninfected control (not recorded which). The gene calls are TRBV7-9 and TRBJ1-2; D not certain. The CDR3 DNA reads as TGTGCCAGCAGCTTAGCCCAGGTGGCATCCCCTAACTATGGCTACACCTTC. Translating gives CASSLAQVASPNYGYTF.